These T cell receptor beta chains were read from a single sample in a study of shared clonotypes between healthy human individuals. Measured with immunoSEQ multiplex PCR; TCRdb has only the in-frame clones, and not every one. This table holds some 1 million clones, around 76% found once. Sequenced sample: memory CD4+ T cells sorted from blood. The receptors derive from a man aged 18 to 30 in good health. The CDR3 runs from the conserved cysteine through the conserved F or W. Each record gives: D gene, V gene, CDR3 length, J gene, clone size, CDR3 DNA, CDR3 protein. The D gene is left open where the match is weak. Clone size is stated in some rows and not others, as once, few, many or a class when expanded.

NA	TRBV6-5	14	TRBJ2-3	NA	TGTGCCAGCAGTAACAGTGCTAGCACAGATACGCAGTATTTT	CASSNSASTDTQYF
NA	TRBV5-4	12	TRBJ2-2	NA	TGTGCCAGCAGCTTCCCCTCCGGGGAGCTGTTTTTT	CASSFPSGELFF
TRBD2	TRBV6-6	15	TRBJ2-2	NA	TGTGCCAGCAGCCCCCCTAGCGGGAACACCGGGGAGCTGTTTTTT	CASSPPSGNTGELFF
TRBD2	TRBV2	14	TRBJ2-3	many	TGTGCCAGCGCCGGCCAGCGGGAAACAGATACGCAGTATTTT	CASAGQRETDTQYF
NA	TRBV25-1	14	TRBJ1-6	few	TGTGCCAGCAGTGACAGGGTCTCGAGTTCACCCCTCCACTTT	CASSDRVSSSPLHF
TRBD2	TRBV12-5	15	TRBJ2-3	NA	TGTGCTAGTGGTTCGGGACTAGCAGGCACAGATACGCAGTATTTT	CASGSGLAGTDTQYF
TRBD1	TRBV6-1	15	TRBJ2-3	NA	TGTGCCAGCAGTGAAGCGACAGGGGGCGCAGATACGCAGTATTTT	CASSEATGGADTQYF
TRBD2	TRBV5-4	15	TRBJ2-5	NA	TGTGCCAGCAGCTTTGGCGGGAGGGCCACGGAGACCCAGTACTTC	CASSFGGRATETQYF
NA	TRBV5-1	15	TRBJ2-2	NA	TGCGCCAGCAGCTTGGGAGAAAGGAACACCGGGGAGCTGTTTTTT	CASSLGERNTGELFF
TRBD2	TRBV6-1	15	TRBJ2-1	NA	TGTGCCAGCGGCTCACTAGCGGGGGGCTACAATGAGCAGTTCTTC	CASGSLAGGYNEQFF
TRBD1	TRBV7-2	15	TRBJ2-5	few	TGTGCCAGCAGCCGCACAGGGGGCTCAGGAGTGACCCAGTACTTC	CASSRTGGSGVTQYF
TRBD2	TRBV19	15	TRBJ2-3	NA	TGTGCCAGTAGTATCAAACTAGCGGACACAGATACGCAGTATTTT	CASSIKLADTDTQYF
NA	TRBV5-1	12	TRBJ2-7	NA	TGCGCCAGCAGCTTGGCAGGCCAAGAGCAGTACTTC	CASSLAGQEQYF
TRBD1	TRBV5-1	16	TRBJ1-3	NA	TGCGCCAGCAGCTTGGGACAGGGCCTCTCTGGAAACACCATATATTTT	CASSLGQGLSGNTIYF
TRBD2	TRBV19	18	TRBJ2-7	NA	TGTGCCAGTAGTATAGATACGTCTAGCGGGAGACGGAGCTACGAGCAGTACTTC	CASSIDTSSGRRSYEQYF
TRBD2	TRBV5-1	15	TRBJ2-1	NA	TGCGCCAGCAGCTCCGGACTAGCGGGTCAGGATGAGCAGTTCTTC	CASSSGLAGQDEQFF
NA	TRBV30	13	TRBJ1-1	few	TGTGCCTGGAGTGTGAGGACAACCACTGAAGCTTTCTTT	CAWSVRTTTEAFF
NA	TRBV5-1	12	TRBJ2-7	NA	TGCGCCAGCAGCCCCTTCGTTGGGGAGCAGTACTTC	CASSPFVGEQYF
NA	TRBV10-3	11	TRBJ2-5	NA	TGTGCCATCAGTGCAGGAGAGACCCAGTACTTC	CAISAGETQYF
NA	TRBV7-2	13	TRBJ2-7	once	TGTGCCAGCAGCTTCCTAAGCTCCTACGAGCAGTACTTC	CASSFLSSYEQYF
TRBD2	TRBV6-1	15	TRBJ2-2	NA	TGTGCCAGCAGGAGGGGACTAGCAACCACCGGGGAGCTGTTTTTT	CASRRGLATTGELFF
NA	TRBV4-3	14	TRBJ2-7	few	TGCGCCAGCAGCCACGGGACGGGTACCTACGAGCAGTACTTC	CASSHGTGTYEQYF
TRBD1	TRBV30	14	TRBJ1-6	NA	TGTGCCTGGGACCAGGGACAGGGGGTTTCACCCCTCCACTTT	CAWDQGQGVSPLHF
TRBD1	TRBV11-2	15	TRBJ1-2	NA	TGTGCCAGCAGCCAGACAGGGGCACTTGGCTATGGCTACACCTTC	CASSQTGALGYGYTF
TRBD1	TRBV27	13	TRBJ2-3	NA	TGTGCCAGCAGTCCCCGGACAGGTAATACGCAGTATTTT	CASSPRTGNTQYF
TRBD1	TRBV7-3	15	TRBJ2-7	few	TGTGCCAGCAGCCCATCGGGACAGGCTTTCGACGAGCAGTACTTC	CASSPSGQAFDEQYF
NA	TRBV10-2	12	TRBJ1-2	NA	TGCGCCAGCAGTGAGAGGAGCTATGGCTACACCTTC	CASSERSYGYTF
NA	TRBV6-6	12	TRBJ2-1	NA	TGTGCCAGCCGGGGGCCGCTAAATGAGCAGTTCTTC	CASRGPLNEQFF
TRBD2	TRBV11-2	19	TRBJ2-5	NA	TGTGCCAGCAGCTCAGGACTAGCGGGGGCGAGCTCCTACCAAGAGACCCAGTACTTC	CASSSGLAGASSYQETQYF
TRBD1	TRBV27	16	TRBJ2-6	NA	TGTGCCAGCAGATCGAACGGCAGGGGGTTGGCCAACGTCCTGACTTTC	CASRSNGRGLANVLTF
NA	TRBV30	16	TRBJ2-1	NA	TGTGCCTGGAGTGTTGGGGGGAACCTACTTTACAATGAGCAGTTCTTC	CAWSVGGNLLYNEQFF
TRBD1	TRBV5-8	13	TRBJ1-2	once	TGTGCCAGCAGCGTAGACAGGGTCTATGGCTACACCTTC	CASSVDRVYGYTF
NA	TRBV5-4	13	TRBJ2-2	NA	TGTGCCAGCAGCTTGAGCTCGGTGGGGGAGCTGTTTTTT	CASSLSSVGELFF
TRBD1	TRBV5-1	15	TRBJ1-6	NA	TGCGCCAGCAGCCCGGGACAGACCTATAATTCACCCCTCCACTTT	CASSPGQTYNSPLHF
TRBD1	TRBV4-3	14	TRBJ2-1	NA	TGCGCCAGCAGCGCCCGGGACAGTACAAGTGAGCAGTTCTTC	CASSARDSTSEQFF
NA	TRBV7-9	13	TRBJ2-1	NA	TGTGCCAGCAGCTTTCAGACTAGCAATGAGCAGTTCTTC	CASSFQTSNEQFF
TRBD2	TRBV11-2	16	TRBJ2-7	NA	TGTGCCAGCAGCTTAGATCTAACCGGGACTAACTACGAGCAGTACTTC	CASSLDLTGTNYEQYF
TRBD1	TRBV6-1	17	TRBJ1-4	NA	TGTGCCAGCAGTGAACGTTCTGGGAGAGGGACAGGGCCTGAACTGTTTTTT	CASSERSGRGTGPELFF
NA	TRBV2	14	TRBJ2-1	NA	TGTGCCAGTTCCAAAGGGGGGACCTACAATGAGCAGTTCTTC	CASSKGGTYNEQFF
NA	TRBV7-9	15	TRBJ1-2	NA	TGTGCCAGCAGCTTATCTTGGACGGATACTCGTGGCTACACCTTC	CASSLSWTDTRGYTF
NA	TRBV5-4	14	TRBJ2-2	NA	TGTGCCAGCCGGAGCCTTGGGGGCCCCGGGGAGCTGTTTTTT	CASRSLGGPGELFF
NA	TRBV28	12	TRBJ1-2	NA	TGTGCCAGCAGTAACCCCGTTTATGGCTACACCTTC	CASSNPVYGYTF
NA	TRBV7-8	13	TRBJ1-1	many	TGTGCCAGCAGCAGGGGGGCTAACACTGAAGCTTTCTTT	CASSRGANTEAFF
NA	TRBV7-9	14	TRBJ2-7	NA	TGTGCCAGCAGCCCCGGACTACCATCCTACGAGCAGTACTTC	CASSPGLPSYEQYF
NA	TRBV5-1	15	TRBJ2-5	NA	TGCGCCAGCAGCTTGGTTCCGGTGTACCAAGAGACCCAGTACTTC	CASSLVPVYQETQYF
NA	TRBV18	18	TRBJ2-7	NA	TGTGCCAGCTCACCAGGGAACAGGGCATTGGGCGGGTCCTACGAGCAGTACTTC	CASSPGNRALGGSYEQYF
NA	TRBV7-9	12	TRBJ1-2	NA	TGTGCCACTCAAAGGGGTAACTATGGCTACACCTTC	CATQRGNYGYTF
TRBD1	TRBV6-1	13	TRBJ1-2	NA	TGTGCCAGCCACAGGGGAGCTAACTATGGCTACACCTTC	CASHRGANYGYTF
NA	TRBV6-1	19	TRBJ1-5	NA	TGTGCCAGCAGTGGACCGAAGTGGGGGGTTACTAATAGCAATCAGCCCCAGCATTTT	CASSGPKWGVTNSNQPQHF
NA	TRBV6-5	15	TRBJ2-2	NA	TGTGCCAGCAGTTACCTCCTTAAGAACACCGGGGAGCTGTTTTTT	CASSYLLKNTGELFF
TRBD2	TRBV30	13	TRBJ2-1	NA	TGTGCCTGGAGTTTAGCGGGAGCACGTGAGCAGTTCTTC	CAWSLAGAREQFF
NA	TRBV4-1	17	TRBJ1-4	NA	TGCGCCAGCAGCACCGCTTCCCTCAGGGCAACTAATGAAAAACTGTTTTTT	CASSTASLRATNEKLFF
TRBD2	TRBV19	12	TRBJ2-1	NA	TGTGCCAGTAGCCTCGGGACTACTACTCAGTTCTTC	CASSLGTTTQFF
TRBD1	TRBV5-4	16	TRBJ1-4	NA	TGTGCCAGCAGCAACCGGGACAGGGGGTCAGGTGAAAAACTGTTTTTT	CASSNRDRGSGEKLFF
TRBD1	TRBV11-3	14	TRBJ2-1	NA	TGTGCCAGCAGCTTAGGCACAGGGGGCAGTGAGCAGTTCTTC	CASSLGTGGSEQFF
TRBD1	TRBV5-6	15	TRBJ1-5	NA	TGTGCCAGCAGCGCGGACAGGTTTAGCAATCAGCCCCAGCATTTT	CASSADRFSNQPQHF
NA	TRBV7-2	11	TRBJ2-7	NA	TGTGCCAGCAGCTTCCATGAGGAGCAGTACTTC	CASSFHEEQYF
TRBD1	TRBV28	14	TRBJ1-1	NA	TGTGCCAGCAGTTTAAATAATAGACAGGGAGGAGCTTTCTTT	CASSLNNRQGGAFF